Listed below are T cell receptor beta chains from one sample, sequenced in a study of blood T cell repertoires in COVID-19. Generated by immunoSEQ multiplex PCR, the TCRdb table keeps only in-frame clones and is missing some. The sample records tens of thousands of clones, around 84% being singletons. The sequenced sample consisted of peripheral blood. The receptor source for this set is a human donor in a cohort sampled during active COVID-19. Each CDR3 is given with its conserved first and last residue. Each record gives: D gene, V gene, J gene, CDR3 protein. The D gene is left open where the match is weak.

>-|TRBV25-1|TRBJ2-2
CASYGWGRGNTGELFF
>TRBD2|TRBV9|TRBJ2-1
CASSVGTSGRANEQFF
>TRBD1|TRBV7-9|TRBJ1-2
CASSSAPGQTSGYTF
>-|TRBV4-3|TRBJ1-4
CASSQVIGQGLMF
>-|TRBV28|TRBJ1-2
CASSLPQGFGYTF
>-|TRBV9|TRBJ1-3
CASSVQASSGNTIYF
>-|TRBV28|TRBJ2-7
CASSRGTAYPYEQYF
>TRBD2|TRBV5-1|TRBJ2-1
CASSPTRGGAGGEQFF
>TRBD1|TRBV18|TRBJ1-4
CASSLTGTGNEKLFF
>TRBD1|TRBV7-2|TRBJ1-2
CASSPDRAYGYTF
>TRBD1|TRBV5-4|TRBJ1-2
CASSFTDRGQGYTF
>-|TRBV9|TRBJ1-6
CASSVRGEGSPLHF
>-|TRBV19|TRBJ2-7
CASSITGTPYEQYF
>-|TRBV12-3/TRBV12-4|TRBJ2-7
CASSYSYEQYF
>TRBD1|TRBV28|TRBJ1-4
CASRITPGTGYPLPTNEKLFF
>-|TRBV5-6|TRBJ1-2
CASSFAYGQDGYTF
>TRBD1|TRBV5-5|TRBJ1-2
CASSHSGTGVYGYTF
>-|TRBV20-1|TRBJ2-4
CSARLRFEYF
>TRBD1|TRBV5-1|TRBJ2-5
CASSRDRGLGETQYF
>TRBD1|TRBV2|TRBJ2-7
CASSEEWGQPGEEQYF
>-|TRBV28|TRBJ2-7
CASRYRTAYEQYF
>-|TRBV6-5|TRBJ2-7
CASSSISDEQYF
>-|TRBV27|TRBJ1-6
CASSLDGTGYNSPLHF
>-|TRBV7-8|TRBJ2-7
CASSLNSGSYEQYF
>TRBD2|TRBV6-5|TRBJ2-3
CASRPGLSGTDTQYF
>TRBD1|TRBV24-1|TRBJ1-2
CATSDPGQGGNYGYTF
>-|TRBV28|TRBJ2-7
CASSLSWAHEQYF
>-|TRBV15|TRBJ1-1
CATSRGLGSQVTEAFF
>TRBD1|TRBV19|TRBJ2-7
CASKEGTGRKQYF
>-|TRBV21-1|TRBJ2-7
CASSKGVAGGRPYYEQYF
>-|TRBV2|TRBJ1-1
CASTGFTGIGEAFF
>-|TRBV5-5|TRBJ2-1
CASSSSLSGRYNEQFF
>TRBD1|TRBV7-2|TRBJ2-7
CASSYSRDRVYEQYF
>-|TRBV12-3/TRBV12-4|TRBJ2-3
CASSFRDTQYF
>TRBD1|TRBV6-2/TRBV6-3|TRBJ2-7
CASSYDQGVYEQYF
>TRBD1|TRBV7-9|TRBJ1-1
CASSPPGTGSEAFF
>TRBD2|TRBV7-2|TRBJ2-5
CASSRTSGGAETQYF
>-|TRBV5-8|TRBJ2-5
CASSSFSGDQETQYF
>-|TRBV6-1|TRBJ1-2
CASSEWEGWDGYTF
>-|TRBV28|TRBJ1-2
CADRSANYGYTF
>TRBD1|TRBV19|TRBJ1-2
CASRTPGTGAGGGYTF
>TRBD1|TRBV27|TRBJ2-5
CASSERGRETQYF
>TRBD1|TRBV28|TRBJ1-5
CASRIRTGSNQPQHF
>TRBD1|TRBV7-9|TRBJ1-2
CASSLEGTAYGYTF
>TRBD2|TRBV19|TRBJ2-1
CASKIAGDAYNEQFF
>TRBD2|TRBV5-6|TRBJ2-7
CASSFASGRSPYVGEQYF